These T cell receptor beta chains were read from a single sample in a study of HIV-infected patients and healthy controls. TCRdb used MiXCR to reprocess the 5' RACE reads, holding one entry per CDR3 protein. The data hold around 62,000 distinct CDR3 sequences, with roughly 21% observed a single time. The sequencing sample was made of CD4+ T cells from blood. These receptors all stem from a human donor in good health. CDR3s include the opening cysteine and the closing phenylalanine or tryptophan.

CASSIRASLGGTQANYGYTF,TRBJ1-2,TRBV19,20
CASGLVTGQLNQPQHF,TRBJ1-5,TRBV12-5,16
CASSGRGPTNEKLFF,TRBJ1-4,TRBV25-1,15
CASSRGTVDSPLHF,TRBJ1-6,TRBV10-2,14
CASSYDGGTYTEAFF,TRBJ1-1,TRBV6-6,15
CSGRRVSSTDTQYF,TRBJ2-3,TRBV29-1,14
CASSQGGYNEQFF,TRBJ2-1,TRBV4-2,13
CASSLAGGGRGAFF,TRBJ1-1,TRBV7-8,14
CASSLQGAGYEQYF,TRBJ2-7,TRBV7-2,14
CAINQGGDTEAFF,TRBJ1-1,TRBV10-3,13
CASSRSGTSGSYEQYF,TRBJ2-7,TRBV18,16
CASSFLASGGREQYF,TRBJ2-7,TRBV7-2,15
CASTSEGGLLAKNIQYF,TRBJ2-4,TRBV19,17
CASSQDRTWPQF,TRBJ1-1,TRBV3-1,12
CASSLVYPGVTGGVSYEQYF,TRBJ2-7,TRBV7-2,20
CSARPGSGGVEAFF,TRBJ1-1,TRBV20-1,14
CASSQAGILHF,TRBJ1-6,TRBV14,11
CASSERDVGDTQYF,TRBJ2-3,TRBV6-1,14
CATSNTGTSYNEQFF,TRBJ2-1,TRBV24-1,15
CAGHRGHNEQFF,TRBJ2-1,TRBV6-5,12
CASSLRSTDTQYF,TRBJ2-3,TRBV5-1,13
CASSDNSNQPQHF,TRBJ1-5,TRBV6-1,13
CASSRGLAGETQYF,TRBJ2-5,TRBV3-1,14
CASSLGVGTGANVLTF,TRBJ2-6,TRBV7-2,16
CASSRRQGSYEQYF,TRBJ2-7,TRBV5-1,14
CASSPAGGIGYNEQFF,TRBJ2-1,TRBV7-7,16
CSAAPYVEVGYTF,TRBJ1-2,TRBV20-1,13
CASSPRQPYSSTNEKLFF,TRBJ1-4,TRBV18,18
CSVGPSGAQETQYF,TRBJ2-5,TRBV29-1,14
CASSESGRGPSYGYTF,TRBJ1-2,TRBV6-1,16
CASSFRETPLHF,TRBJ1-6,TRBV7-9,12
CSARENVDRREQFF,TRBJ2-1,TRBV20-1,14
CASSLGQAGGYEQFF,TRBJ2-1,TRBV12-3/TRBV12-4,15